The 12 T cell receptor beta chains below come from one sample, sequenced in a study of T-cell reconstitution after alpha-beta-depleted transplantation in children. Molecular barcoding with unique molecular identifiers was used for the TCRbeta library. TCRdb reanalysed the PCR reads using MiXCR and keeps one entry per CDR3 protein. The table lists 490,000 or so distinct CDR3 sequences, approximately 10% of them singletons. The sample consisted of PBMCs, taken before TCRalphabeta/CD19-depleted stem cell transplant. The source of these receptors is a child aged 2 to 15 with inherited bone marrow failure, due to receive a stem cell transplant.

CDR3 DNA: TGTGCCATCAGTGGACTGTGGGGCGGGAGTGGGTACGAGCAGTACTTC. Its protein is CAISGLWGGSGYEQYF. V gene TRBV10-3 combines with J gene TRBJ2-7; the match to TRBD2 covers 7 bases. Trimming at V came to 4 bases and at J to 4 bases, leaving 13 bases not matched to a gene. This CDR3 is built from 16 residues. Germline values: CDR1 ENHRY, CDR2 SYGVKD.

This clonotype was counted ten times or more. This rearrangement joins TRBV4-3 to TRBJ2-2; no clear D. V dropped 0 bases and J dropped 1 base, with 9 bases sitting between them. Germline lookup yields CDR1 LGHNA and CDR2 YSLEER. The CDR3 is made up of 16 amino acids. CDR3 residues: CASSQEIGLNTGELFF. As DNA, the CDR3 is TGCGCCAGCAGCCAAGAGATAGGGTTGAACACCGGGGAGCTGTTTTTT.

The sample holds many counts of this clonotype. The chain employs TRBV30 and TRBJ1-6, with D possibly being TRBD1 (5 bases). V lost 4 bases to trimming and J lost 7 bases, with 14 bases between them. The CDR3 sequence is 14 residues long. The germline CDR1 and CDR2 sequences are GTSNPN and SVGIG (reference sequence). The CDR3 DNA follows: TGTGCCTGGAACCCAGGGCAAATGAATTCACCCCTCCACTTT. Protein sequence: CAWNPGQMNSPLHF.

This clonotype was seen repeatedly, ten times or more. The chain couples TRBV29-1 to TRBJ2-3; 9 nucleotides agree with TRBD2. CDR3 length: 13 residues. Losses at the gene ends were 8 bases for V and 0 bases for J; bases not matched to a gene: 3. From germline, CDR1 is SQVTM and CDR2 ANQGSEA. The CDR3 sequence: CSQTSGSTDTQYF. CDR3 DNA sequence: TGCAGCCAGACTAGCGGCAGCACAGATACGCAGTATTTT.

This clonotype was observed once. A much larger clone lies one base from this, so it may be a read error. The rearrangement uses TRBV3-1 and TRBJ2-2; TRBD2 aligns across 7 bases. Germline lookup yields CDR1 LGHDT and CDR2 YNNKEL (reference sequence). This CDR3 region has 17 residues. The CDR3 region has the DNA TGTGCCACCAGCCAAGTCGGAAGGCTAGCGGACACCGGGGAGCTGTTTTTT. Translation gives CATSQVGRLADTGELFF.

This clonotype was detected many times. Here the CDR3 reads CASSRDSGNSPLHF. As DNA, the CDR3 is TGTGCCAGCAGCCGGGACAGCGGGAATTCACCCCTCCACTTT. This chain links TRBV7-9 with TRBJ1-6, with TRBD1 matching over 7 bases. The CDR3 totals 14 residues. V shed 5 bases, J shed 7 bases, and the junction held 5 bases outside the gene matches. Germline CDR1 SEHNR, CDR2 FQNEAQ (reference sequence).

This clonotype has a count of ten or more. The chain joins TRBV6-1 to TRBJ1-2; D is perhaps TRBD1 (5 bases). V was pared by 6 bases and J by 7 bases, with 18 bases between. There are 14 residues in the CDR3. CDR1 and CDR2 from the germline V gene are MNHNS and SASEGT. CDR3 nucleotide sequence: TGTGCCAGCAGCCTGTCCGGGCTCCAGGGTGGCTACACCTTC. It is translated as CASSLSGLQGGYTF.

This clonotype was seen ten or more times. V usage is TRBV20-1 and J usage is TRBJ1-2; D uncertain. V was trimmed by 0 bases and J by 7 bases, leaving 9 bases between them. The CDR3 extends over 12 amino acids. The germline V gene encodes CDR1 DFQATT and CDR2 SNEGSKA (reference sequence). This CDR3 reads CSARDLVPGYTF. The CDR3 DNA sequence: TGCAGTGCTAGAGACCTAGTCCCTGGCTACACCTTC.

To note about this clonotype: It may be a read error: a sequence one base away is much more abundant. The chain recombines TRBV24-1 with TRBJ2-2; TRBD1 agrees at 9 bases. The CDR3 length is 16 residues. Germline CDR1 is KGHDR and CDR2 is SFDVKD. The DNA of the CDR3 is TGTGCCACCAGTGATTGGACACAGGGGGCCACCGGGGAGCCGTTTTTT. This codes for CATSDWTQGATGEPFF.

This clonotype was picked up many times. The CDR3 loop reads CASSLRWGNTEAFF. CDR3 DNA: TGCGCCAGCAGCTTGCGATGGGGGAACACTGAAGCTTTCTTT. V and J are TRBV5-1 and TRBJ1-1; no clear D gene. Germline lookup yields CDR1 SGHRS and CDR2 YFSETQ. The CDR3 has 14 amino acids. V lost 1 base to trimming and J lost 1 base, with 8 bases between them. The full variable domain, rest sourced from reference TRBV5-1 and TRBJ1-1, is KAGVTQTPRYLIKTRGQQVTLSCSPISGHRSVSWYQQTPGQGLQFLFEYFSETQRNKGNFPGRFSGRQFSNSRSEMNVSTLELGDSALYLCASSLRWGNTEAFFGQGTRLTVV.

Comments on this clonotype: This may be a read error, as it is one base from a much larger clone. This chain connects TRBV5-1 to TRBJ2-7, with 10 bases identical to TRBD2. The germline V gene encodes CDR1 SGHRS and CDR2 YFSETQ. The CDR3 totals 17 residues. With 4 bases clipped from V and 1 base from J, the junction kept 11 bases outside the gene matches. CDR3 nucleotide sequence: TGCGCCAGCAGCCCGTGGACTAGCGGATGGGGTTCCTACGAGCAGTACTTC. Encoded protein: CASSPWTSGWGSYEQYF.

This chain connects TRBV29-1 to TRBJ2-5, with D unresolved. Per the germline V gene, CDR1 is SQVTM and CDR2 is ANQGSEA. The CDR3 runs to 12 residues. Trimming took off 4 bases at V and 0 bases at J, with 6 bases between the two ends. The CDR3 loop is CSVGEYQETQYF. The CDR3 DNA reads TGCAGCGTTGGCGAGTACCAAGAGACCCAGTACTTC.